One and the same sample provided the 3 T cell receptor beta chains below, sequenced in a study of T cell responses to AZD1222 COVID-19 vaccine (dated by TCRdb to the early 2020s). The time point label for this specimen denotes: about 28 days (+/-7) after the second vaccine dose. Library preparation was by the immunoSEQ multiplex PCR assay. TCRdb retrieved this table from immuneACCESS and kept in-frame rearrangements only. Not all clones are present; in checked studies, unresolved V genes account for under half, and no reason is known for the remainder. The sample profile shows some 96,000 clones; almost 90% of them were found once. The ten top clones hold roughly 15% of the sample. This specimen consisted of peripheral blood, obtained 28 days after the second AZD1222 dose. These receptors all come from an adult who received the AZD1222 COVID-19 vaccine.

For the CDR3, the DNA is TGTTGCTCTAGGGGGGGTACTGAAGCTTTCTTT. This codes for CCSRGGTEAFF. This rearrangement joins TRBV27 to TRBJ1-1, with D maybe TRBD1 (6 bases). This CDR3 comprises 11 residues. Looked up from germline, CDR1 is MNHEY and CDR2 is SMNVEV (reference sequence).

This clone was recorded many times. The genes are TRBV3-1 (or the pseudogene TRBV3-2) and TRBJ2-7; 7 positions agree with TRBD2. The CDR3 extends over 17 amino acids. Germline CDR1 and CDR2: LGHDT and YNNKEL (reference sequence). With V trimmed by 1 base and J by 1 base, 10 bases remained unmatched. The DNA of the CDR3 is TGTGCCAGCAGCCAAGGTCAGGCGGGAGTATTATCCTACGAGCAGTACTTC. Amino acids: CASSQGQAGVLSYEQYF.

This chain uses TRBV29-1 with TRBJ1-6; 7 bases line up with TRBD1. This CDR3 contains 13 residues. Germline CDR1 is SQVTM and CDR2 is ANQGSEA. The J segment lost 14 bases and the V segment lost 3 bases, leaving 10 bases of the junction unmatched. Here the CDR3 reads CSVDGGPGGTLHF. The CDR3 bases are TGCAGCGTTGACGGGGGCCCAGGGGGAACCCTCCACTTT.